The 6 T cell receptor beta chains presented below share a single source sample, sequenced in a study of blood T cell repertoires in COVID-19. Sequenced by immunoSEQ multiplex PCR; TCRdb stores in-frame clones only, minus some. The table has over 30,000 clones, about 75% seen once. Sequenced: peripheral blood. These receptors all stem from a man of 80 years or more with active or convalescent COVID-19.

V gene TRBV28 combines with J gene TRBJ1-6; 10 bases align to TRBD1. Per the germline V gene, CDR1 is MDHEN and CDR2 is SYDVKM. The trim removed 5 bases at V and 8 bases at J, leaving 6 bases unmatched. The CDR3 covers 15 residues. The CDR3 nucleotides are TGTGCCAGCAGTGGCGGACAGGGGGACGATTCACCCCTCCACTTT. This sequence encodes CASSGGQGDDSPLHF.

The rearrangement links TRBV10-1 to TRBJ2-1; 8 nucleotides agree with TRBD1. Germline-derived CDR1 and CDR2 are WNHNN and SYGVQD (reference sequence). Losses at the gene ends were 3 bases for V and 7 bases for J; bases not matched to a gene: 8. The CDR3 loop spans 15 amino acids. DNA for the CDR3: TGCGCCAGCAGTGATAACAGGGGGGTGGTGAATGAGCAGTTCTTC. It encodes CASSDNRGVVNEQFF.

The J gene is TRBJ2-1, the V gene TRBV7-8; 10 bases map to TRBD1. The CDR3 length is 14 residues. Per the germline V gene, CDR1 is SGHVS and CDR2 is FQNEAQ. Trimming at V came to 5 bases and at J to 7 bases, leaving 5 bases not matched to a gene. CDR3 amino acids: CASSPRQGANEQFF. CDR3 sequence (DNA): TGTGCCAGCAGCCCTCGACAGGGGGCGAATGAGCAGTTCTTC. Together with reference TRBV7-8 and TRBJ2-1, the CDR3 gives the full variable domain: GAGVSQSPRYKVAKRGQDVALRCDPISGHVSLFWYQQALGQGPEFLTYFQNEAQLDKSGLPSDRFFAERPEGSVSTLKIQRTQQEDSAVYLCASSPRQGANEQFFGPGTRLTVL.

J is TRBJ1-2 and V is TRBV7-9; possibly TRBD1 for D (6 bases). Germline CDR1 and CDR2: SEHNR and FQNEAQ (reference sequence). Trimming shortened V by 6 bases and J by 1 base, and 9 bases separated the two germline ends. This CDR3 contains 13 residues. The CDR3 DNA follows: TGTGCCAGCAGTGTAGGGGGTAACTATGGCTACACCTTC. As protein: CASSVGGNYGYTF.

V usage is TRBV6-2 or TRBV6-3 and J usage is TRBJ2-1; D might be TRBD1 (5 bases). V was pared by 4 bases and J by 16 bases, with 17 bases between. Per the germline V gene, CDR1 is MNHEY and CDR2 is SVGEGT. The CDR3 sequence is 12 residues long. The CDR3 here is CASSSARVRGFF. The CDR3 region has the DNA TGTGCCAGCAGTTCAGCTAGGGTAAGGGGTTTCTTC.

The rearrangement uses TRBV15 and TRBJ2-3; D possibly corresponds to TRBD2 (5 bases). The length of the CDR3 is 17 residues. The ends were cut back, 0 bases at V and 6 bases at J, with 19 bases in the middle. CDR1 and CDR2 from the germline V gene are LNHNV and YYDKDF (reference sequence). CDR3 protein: CATSRDFSWGAGDTQYF. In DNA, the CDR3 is TGTGCCACCAGCAGAGATTTTAGTTGGGGAGCCGGGGATACGCAGTATTTT.